The clone carrying this T cell receptor beta chain was seen a few times. Its antigen is unidentified. This sample was taken from a study of identical twins. A universal primer site arose from template switching, and cDNA bore unique molecular identifiers. TCRdb re-derived calls from the 5' RACE reads in MiXCR, one entry per CDR3 protein. Of hundreds of thousands of distinct CDR3 sequences in the sample, roughly an eighth were seen once. Study outcomes and limitations: Beta out-of-frame sequences showed weaker excess sharing between twins. Researchers caution that invariant MAIT and iNKT cells could partly confound zero-insertion analyses. Out-of-frame alpha sequences that twins shared showed excess low generation probability.

In germline, CDR1 is MNHNY, CDR2 SVGAGI (reference sequence). The CDR3 consists of 12 residues. Trimming took 7 bases from V and 0 from J, leaving 7 bases between them. This sample was shared with a second study, whose subject was yellow fever vaccine responses in identical twins.

This rearrangement joins TRBV6-6 to TRBJ2-7, with D hard to call. Sequencing was done on a sample of CD8+ T cells sorted from blood. The TCR originated in a woman between 18 and 30 years old in good health. As DNA, the CDR3 is TGTGCCAGCACCGACAACTCCTACGAGCAGTACTTC. Amino acid sequence: CASTDNSYEQYF.